Sequencing of this T cell receptor (beta chain) was carried out in a study of T cell changes during pregnancy in multiple sclerosis. Sequenced by immunoSEQ multiplex PCR; TCRdb stores in-frame clones only, minus some. The sample consists of some 58,000 clones, 90% to 97% of them appearing once. This CDR3 comprises 14 residues. Germline values: CDR1 ENHRY, CDR2 SYGVKD. Trimming cost V 8 bases and J 3 bases; bases outside gene matches: 8. The source of this sequence is a female donor with multiple sclerosis, enrolled in a pregnancy study. The specimen comprised CD8+ T cells from peripheral blood mononuclear cells, sampled after pregnancy. The chain has TRBV10-3 and TRBJ2-7, with 9 bases lining up with TRBD2. In DNA, the CDR3 is TGTGCCATCTTGGATAGCGGGAGCTACTACGAGCAGTACTTC. Translation gives CAILDSGSYYEQYF.